This T cell receptor (beta chain) appears in the sequencing data of a study of T-cell reconstitution after alpha-beta-depleted transplantation in children. This clonotype was detected a few times. The germline gives CDR1 SEHNR, CDR2 FQNEAQ (reference sequence). The V end was cut by 5 bases, the J end by 6 bases, with 14 bases between. There are 14 residues in the CDR3. This sample's TCRbeta library carried unique molecular identifier barcodes. MiXCR, run by TCRdb on the PCR reads, gives a single entry per CDR3 protein. Among roughly 500,000 distinct CDR3 sequences listed, less than 35% were seen once.

The clonotype comes from a human donor who donated a stem cell graft to a child with aplastic anemia. The gene calls are TRBV7-9 and TRBJ1-5; D remains ambiguous. The specimen was PBMCs from the stem cell graft donor, collected from the stem cell graft. The CDR3 DNA reads TGTGCCAGCAGCGGGGTCCTAGATGGTCAGCCCCAGCATTTT. This encodes CASSGVLDGQPQHF. Full variable domain (missing parts from reference TRBV7-9 and TRBJ1-5): DTGVSQNPRHKITKRGQNVTFRCDPISEHNRLYWYRQTLGQGPEFLTYFQNEAQLEKSRLLSDRFSAERPKGSFSTLEIQRTEQGDSAMYLCASSGVLDGQPQHFGDGTRLSIL.